This T cell receptor beta chain was recorded in a study of blood T cell repertoires in COVID-19 (dated by TCRdb to 2020 to 2021). General notes on the study: The collaborator samples originated in the United States, Italy and Spain and spanned the acute and convalescent phases of COVID-19. The prospective study material was composed of cDNA or gDNA derived from T cells, B-cell-depleted T cells, or PBMCs. The dataset comprised deeply sampled blood TCRbeta repertoires from subjects exposed to, actively infected with, or recovered from COVID-19. A freely available public database, intended as a resource for researchers studying the immune response to SARS-CoV-2, is where the repertoires were released. Samples came from the ongoing ImmuneRACE study (first 160 participants) plus 1,254 subjects from 6 global collaborators. Nearly every sample came with metadata listing a de-identified subject ID, COVID-19 status, age in years and sex. Where available, HLA class I and class II types were obtained from metadata supplied by the sample provider rather than from assay-based typing. The paper's findings and limits, for the study overall: How much clinical and demographic metadata was included differed by source and by participant, and the metadata was provided uncurated.

The immunoSEQ Assay, a bias-controlled multiplex PCR, was used to amplify TCRbeta CDR3 regions from genomic DNA. Under the source paper's analysis protocol: Within the assay, amplification of reference gene primers was used to estimate how many nucleated cells each sample contained. Sequence reads were collapsed and filtered to measure the absolute abundance of every unique TCRbeta CDR3 rearrangement. Productive Simpson clonality was computed per sample as the square root of Simpson's diversity index over productive rearrangements. TCRdb re-hosts the immuneACCESS table, in-frame sequences only. Its copies lack some clones; in the studies checked, an unresolved V gene accounts for under half of them, and the cause for the rest is not known. V and J calls and clone size are given by that table; D and trimming were obtained from the DNA. The sample includes 250,000 to 300,000 clones, with approximately 91% observed a single time. The top ten hold 2.3% of the sample.

The germline V gene specifies KGHDR as CDR1 and SFDVKD as CDR2. Germline trimming amounts to 9 bases on V and 6 bases on J, with 11 as the count of junction bases outside the gene matches. The CDR3 runs 14 residues from the cysteine to the phenylalanine. Only the CDR3 portion is preserved as DNA: 42 bases, with reading frame beginning at the first base. Concerning this clone itself: Its antigen target is currently unknown. Per-base qualities were not stored, and no clone one base away is much larger.

Participants in the prospective study were aged about 18 to 89 years, lived in 20 to 25 United States geographic areas, and enrolled through a virtual design. To assign participants to cohorts, the prospective study relied on clinical history that participants themselves reported in a screening survey and a study questionnaire. In the prospective study, mobile phlebotomists collected whole blood, serum and a nasopharyngeal or oropharyngeal swab from each participant. Prospective study participants could optionally give additional blood draws and questionnaires over a roughly 2-month period. Before DNA extraction, blood samples from the prospective study were shipped at room temperature or frozen.

Sequences were obtained from PBMCs or T cells enriched from blood (not recorded which). The sequence came from a woman between 40 and 55 years old with acute COVID-19. The V and J segments used are TRBV24-1 and TRBJ1-2, with 8 bases in between that match TRBD1. The CDR3 loop reads CATSPWDRSHGYTF. The DNA reads TGTGCCACCTCCCCATGGGACAGGAGCCATGGCTACACCTTC.